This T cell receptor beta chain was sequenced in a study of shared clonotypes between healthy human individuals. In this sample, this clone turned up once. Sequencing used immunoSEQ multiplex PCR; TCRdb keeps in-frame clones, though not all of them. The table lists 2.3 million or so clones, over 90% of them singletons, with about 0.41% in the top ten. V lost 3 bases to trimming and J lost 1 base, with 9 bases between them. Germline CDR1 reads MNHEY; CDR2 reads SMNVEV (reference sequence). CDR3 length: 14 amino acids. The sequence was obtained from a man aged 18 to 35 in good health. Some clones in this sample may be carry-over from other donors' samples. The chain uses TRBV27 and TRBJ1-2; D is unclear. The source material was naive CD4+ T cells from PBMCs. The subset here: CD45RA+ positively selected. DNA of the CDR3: TGTGCCAGCAGTTTCAGTAAAGATAACTATGGCTACACCTTC. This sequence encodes CASSFSKDNYGYTF.